Presented here are 14 T cell receptor beta chains from one specimen sequenced in a study of blood T cell repertoires in COVID-19. Using immunoSEQ multiplex PCR, the repertoire was profiled, and TCRdb retains in-frame clones only, with some absent. The sample consists of fewer than 140,000 clones, approximately 80% of them appearing once. Sample: peripheral blood. The source of these receptors is a woman aged 60-75 years with acute or convalescent COVID-19.

This clone has only a few counts. The gene calls are TRBV18 and TRBJ1-6; TRBD1 might be the D (6 bases). Per the germline V gene, CDR1 is KGHSH and CDR2 is LQKENI. V was clipped by 5 bases and J by 4 bases, with 15 bases between them. The CDR3 has 16 residues. CDR3 residues: CASSATRTDYNSPLHF. CDR3 DNA sequence: TGTGCCAGCTCAGCAACTCGGACAGATTATAATTCACCCCTCCACTTT.

The chain links TRBV5-3 to TRBJ2-3; TRBD2 matches 8 bases. TRBV5-3 is given ORF status, its function remaining uncertain. Germline trimming cut 7 bases from V and 6 bases from J; bases unmatched to any gene: 4. This CDR3 is built from 12 residues. The CDR3 here is CARPSGGDTQYF. CDR3 DNA sequence: TGTGCCAGACCCTCGGGGGGGGATACGCAGTATTTT.

The chain couples TRBV4-2 to TRBJ2-7; the match to TRBD1 covers 10 bases. J gave up 2 bases and V 5 bases, and 6 bases lay outside the gene matches. The CDR3 is made up of 15 amino acids. The germline CDR1 and CDR2 sequences are LGHNA and YNFKEQ. This CDR3 is CASSNRDRGPYEQYF. The CDR3 DNA reads as TGTGCCAGCAGCAACCGGGACAGGGGCCCCTACGAGCAGTACTTC.

This chain joins TRBV6-4 and TRBJ2-3; 13 positions match TRBD2. V gave up 4 bases and J gave up 6 bases; unmatched junction bases: 7. The CDR3 sequence is 16 residues long. Germline V lookup: CDR1 MRHNA, CDR2 SNTAGT. Here the CDR3 reads CASSARTSGSGDTQYF. CDR3 coding DNA: TGTGCCAGCAGTGCCCGGACTAGCGGGAGTGGGGATACGCAGTATTTT.

The chain couples TRBV7-9 to TRBJ2-5; the D is unclear. The V gene lost 5 bases and the J gene lost 7 bases, with 8 bases spanning the gap. The CDR3 loop spans 11 amino acids. The germline V gene has CDR1 SEHNR and CDR2 FQNEAQ (reference sequence). CDR3 in amino acids: CASSQVGTQYF. The DNA for the CDR3 is TGTGCCAGCAGCCAGGTGGGGACCCAGTACTTC.

This chain connects TRBV5-1 to TRBJ2-5; no clear D gene. The CDR3 is made up of 14 amino acids. Germline CDR1 is SGHRS and CDR2 is YFSETQ. V lost 1 base and J lost 5, with 12 bases in between. In DNA form, the CDR3 reads TGCGCCAGCAGCTTGAGCCCCATCGGGGAGACCCAGTACTTC. This codes for CASSLSPIGETQYF.

This clone turned up a few times. The rearrangement joins TRBV7-2 to TRBJ1-2; TRBD1 is a possible D gene (5 bases). CDR3 length equals 15 residues. Per germline, CDR1 SGHTA and CDR2 FQGNSA. Trimming cost V 0 bases and J 4 bases, with 12 bases left between them. The CDR3 is CASSLASGGAYGYTF. For the CDR3, the DNA is TGTGCCAGCAGCTTAGCGTCAGGAGGGGCCTATGGCTACACCTTC.

J is TRBJ2-7 and V is TRBV20-1; perhaps TRBD2 as D (5 bases). Trimming pared 3 bases from V and 0 bases from J, leaving 12 bases between. From germline, CDR1 is DFQATT and CDR2 SNEGSKA (reference sequence). This CDR3 has 14 amino acids. For the CDR3, the DNA is TGCAGTGCTAGTGGGAGAGCTGCCTCCTACGAGCAGTACTTC. It codes for CSASGRAASYEQYF.

This chain uses TRBV2 with TRBJ1-6; D uncertain. Germline assignment: CDR1 SNHLY and CDR2 FYNNEI. This CDR3 region has 13 residues. Deletions cut 6 bases from V and 8 bases from J, with 11 bases between. CDR3 in DNA: TGTGCCAGCAGAAACGGTGGAGATTCACCCCTCCACTTT. Translated, it gives CASRNGGDSPLHF.

V gene TRBV6-5 combines with J gene TRBJ2-1, with D possibly TRBD1 on 6 matching bases. With 6 bases removed from V and 2 bases from J, the gap between germline ends came to 14 bases. CDR3 size: 15 residues. CDR1 MNHEY and CDR2 SVGAGI come from the germline V gene. As DNA, the CDR3 is TGTGCCAGCAGCTCTTGGGCAGGGGCCTACAATGAGCAGTTCTTC. It encodes CASSSWAGAYNEQFF.

This clone was observed a few times. V and J are TRBV28 and TRBJ1-2, with D possibly TRBD1 on 6 matching bases. This CDR3 spans 13 amino acids. The V and J ends lost 6 bases and 4 bases respectively, with 12 bases between them. Per the germline V gene, CDR1 is MDHEN and CDR2 is SYDVKM. This chain's CDR3 is CASRPTRGYGYTF. Here the CDR3 DNA reads TGTGCCAGCAGACCAACCAGGGGCTATGGCTACACCTTC.

The table lists this clone with a few counts. The chain recombines TRBV5-1 with TRBJ2-7, with a tentative D call TRBD2 (5 bases). V was shortened by 0 bases and J by 4 bases, with 14 bases between the two germline ends. Germline CDR1 SGHRS, CDR2 YFSETQ. The CDR3 sequence is 15 residues long. The CDR3 spells CASSLVRGGEYEQYF. CDR3 DNA: TGCGCCAGCAGCTTGGTACGGGGTGGCGAATACGAGCAGTACTTC.

V gene TRBV2 combines with J gene TRBJ1-2, with 7 bases lining up with TRBD1. The CDR3 spans 14 residues. The germline gives CDR1 SNHLY, CDR2 FYNNEI. The V and J ends lost 1 base and 7 bases, in that order; junction bases with no gene match: 6. This chain's CDR3 is CASSEDRGGRGYTF. In DNA form, the CDR3 reads TGTGCCAGCAGTGAAGACAGGGGAGGACGTGGCTACACCTTC.

The V and J genes are TRBV19 and TRBJ1-2; D might be TRBD1 (6 bases). CDR3 length: 17 residues. From germline, CDR1 is LNHDA and CDR2 SQIVND (reference sequence). Trimming removed 7 bases from V and 8 bases from J, with 29 bases in between. CDR3 amino acids: CASTYPMWGRASGGYTF. The CDR3 nucleotides read TGTGCCAGTACCTACCCTATGTGGGGGCGCGCATCGGGAGGCTACACCTTC.